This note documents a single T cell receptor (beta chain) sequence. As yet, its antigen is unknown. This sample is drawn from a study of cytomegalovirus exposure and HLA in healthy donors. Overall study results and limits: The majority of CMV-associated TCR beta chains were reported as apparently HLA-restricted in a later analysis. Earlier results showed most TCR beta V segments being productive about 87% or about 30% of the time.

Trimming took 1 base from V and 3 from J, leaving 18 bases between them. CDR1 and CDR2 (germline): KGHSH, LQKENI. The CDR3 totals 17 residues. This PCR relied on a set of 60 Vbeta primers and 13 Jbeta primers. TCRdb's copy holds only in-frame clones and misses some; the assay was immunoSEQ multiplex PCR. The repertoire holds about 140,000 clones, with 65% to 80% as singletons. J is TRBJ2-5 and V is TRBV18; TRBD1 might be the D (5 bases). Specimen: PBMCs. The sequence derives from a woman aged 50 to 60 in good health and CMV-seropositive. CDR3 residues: CASSPLEQGFSEETQYF. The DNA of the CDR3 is TGTGCCAGCTCACCACTTGAGCAGGGTTTCAGTGAAGAGACCCAGTACTTC.